The subject of this entry is one T cell receptor (beta chain). This clonotype was detected many times. This clone's antigen is unknown. The junction differs from germline at one of its ends, possibly a read error. This specimen comes from a study of Graves' ophthalmopathy and Graves' hyperthyroidism (dated by TCRdb to the late 2010s). As for the study more broadly: Peripheral blood was collected before any treatment was given, at the time of initial diagnosis. In roughly 6 hyperthyroidism patients, the T-cell repertoires found in thyroid tissue were compared with those found in blood. In total, 135 blood samples were TCR-sequenced: fewer than 50 ophthalmopathy, under 85 hyperthyroidism and about 17 hyperthyroidism-to-ophthalmopathy patients. A discovery set of more than 90 patients (roughly 43 ophthalmopathy, some 58 stable hyperthyroidism) was enrolled to explore V-J signatures distinguishing ophthalmopathy from hyperthyroidism. An independent validation cohort comprised about 20 hyperthyroidism patients and around 16 patients who later progressed from hyperthyroidism to ophthalmopathy. For training and testing, the 100 or so patients in the discovery cohort were randomly divided in a 7:3 ratio. After sampling, hyperthyroidism patients received methimazole starting at 30 mg daily, and ophthalmopathy patients received high-dose intravenous methylprednisolone. The study used signatures of the TCR beta repertoire to tell Graves' ophthalmopathy apart from Graves' hyperthyroidism and to predict which patients would progress to ophthalmopathy. Results and caveats for the whole study, not just this receptor: No statistical method was used to set the sample size in advance, and the investigators knew which group each participant was assigned to. Most of the expanded thyroid clonotypes with a frequency above 0.001 were also detected in blood, and it was suggested that the thyroid immune response may be reflected by blood repertoires. In validation, the model predicted ophthalmopathy progression with about 71% sensitivity and about 73% specificity; roughly 11 predicted patients were CT-confirmed with GO in a median of approximately 6.5 months. Ophthalmopathy was separated from stable hyperthyroidism by the 13-signature model with about 88% sensitivity and roughly 83% specificity in cross-validation and with 80%/75% in the test set.

For repertoire sequencing, TCR beta CDR3 regions were amplified from RNA transcripts. The first round of RT-PCR was done with HTBI primers and the Qiagen OneStep RT-PCR kit, and was followed by a second round of multiplex PCR, then size selection and purification. Sequencing of the libraries was carried out on an Illumina HiSeq2000 in paired-end mode with 100 bp reads. Under the source paper's analysis protocol: SOAPnuke was used to process the reads, throwing out any read that had adapters, had uncalled bases, had a mean Phred below 15, or lacked an exact constant-primer or identifier match. High-quality paired reads were merged with COPE v1.2.5. Each unique nucleotide sequence was treated as a clonotype, and MiTCR v1.1 was used to align the clonotypes to the IMGT TRB V, D and J references. The analysis was limited to V-J combinations with a frequency above 0.0001, which together covered 99.2% of the repertoires. For each V-J combination, a TCR clonal expansion and chaos score was defined as F50 clonal expansion divided by the chaos observed in the TCRdist matrix. Welch's t-statistics and random forest were used to reduce features to about a dozen V-J combinations, which were fed into a naive Bayes classifier. The similarity between thyroid and blood repertoires was quantified using the Morisita-Horn index. TCRdb took the public reads, trimmed them with fastp at Q25, ran MiXCR for clone calling and kept in-frame beta chains. Rows with one shared CDR3 protein collapse into an entry with the most common genes and DNA. The V and J calls shown here were made by TCRdb, not taken from the authors' results. Recorded for this sample are about 180,000 distinct CDR3 sequences; about 40% of them occurred a single time. In total, the top ten clones hold 5.8% of the sample.

Patients with ophthalmopathy had moderately to severely active disease, with a Clinical Activity Score of 3 or more, a NOSPECS grade of 4 or more, and a disease duration of less than 3 months. Patients were excluded if they had other autoimmune diseases, uncontrolled infections, pregnancy or lactation. Diagnosis relied on clinical symptoms, serum thyroxine, TRAb, thyroid ultrasound and orbital computed tomography. Using Ficoll-Paque density gradient centrifugation, PBMCs were isolated from 9 to 10 ml of fresh peripheral blood. Total RNA was extracted using Trizol reagent, and RNA quality was checked on an Agilent 2100 Bioanalyzer. The CDR3, cysteine through phenylalanine, is 11 amino acids long. Only the CDR3 part of the read is kept: 33 bases, read in frame from the first base. Per the germline V gene, SNHLY is the CDR1 and FYNNEI is the CDR2.

The chain employs TRBV2 and TRBJ2-7; 7 central nucleotides agree with TRBD1. The sequence came from a woman aged 40 to 50 with Graves' ophthalmopathy. Donor details come from another sample of the same person, matched by shared clones. The sample consisted of peripheral blood. The bases read TGTGCCAGCAGGGCCGGGACAGAGCTGTACTTC. Translated, it reads CASRAGTELYF.